The clone carrying this TCR beta chain came up a few times. This entry belongs to a study of human T cells and chemical hapten exposure. In the study overall: Patients were given diphenylcyclopropenone on the scalp weekly across the roughly 25-week study.

Indicated time point: patch test 3, about 24 weeks after DPC sensitization. As to treatment: therapeutic diphenylcyclopropenone sensitization with weekly scalp DPC. Sample donors consisted of patients with alopecia, aged 18 to 70 years, who were suitable for DPC. The CDR3 totals 12 residues. The V and J ends lost 1 base and 5 bases respectively, with 5 bases between them. The germline V gene encodes CDR1 SGHAT and CDR2 FQNNGV. Unique molecular identifiers were linked by the library to individual cDNA molecules. TCRdb passed the RACE reads through MiXCR, listing each CDR3 protein once. The profile shows 85,000 to 100,000 distinct CDR3 sequences, roughly 27% of them singletons.

This material consisted of whole blood, taken in connection with sensitization to the hapten diphenylcyclopropenone (DPC). V gene TRBV11-2 combines with J gene TRBJ2-5, with unresolved D. This clonotype originated in a man aged 40-49 years with alopecia areata. Some clones in this sample may be carry-over from other donors' samples. This CDR3 reads CASSLVVETQYF. CDR3 DNA sequence: TGTGCCAGCAGCTTAGTTGTGGAGACCCAGTACTTC. Full variable domain (outside the CDR3, taken from reference TRBV11-2 and TRBJ2-5): EAGVAQSPRYKIIEKRQSVAFWCNPISGHATLYWYQQILGQGPKLLIQFQNNGVVDDSQLPKDRFSAERLKGVDSTLKIQPAKLEDSAVYLCASSLVVETQYFGPGTRLLVL.